These 8 T cell receptor beta chains were all obtained from the same sample, sequenced in a study of T-cell reconstitution after alpha-beta-depleted transplantation in children. Library preparation (for TCRbeta) was performed with unique molecular identifiers. From the PCR reads, TCRdb called clonotypes with MiXCR, one entry per CDR3 protein. The table lists hundreds of thousands of distinct CDR3 sequences, approximately 14% of them singletons. The sample in question was PBMCs, obtained before TCRalphabeta/CD19-depleted stem cell transplant. Source of these receptors: a girl aged 2-15 years with congenital amegakaryocytic thrombocytopenia, due to receive a stem cell transplant.

This clonotype appeared many times. The chain has TRBV4-2 and TRBJ2-7; 8 bases line up with TRBD2. The CDR3 loop spans 17 amino acids. Trimming cost V 0 bases and J 3 bases; bases outside gene matches: 10. Germline V gene sequence: CDR1 LGHNA, CDR2 YNFKEQ. CDR3 coding DNA: TGTGCCAGCAGCCAAGATCCCGTCCTAAGCGGGAGCTACGAGCAGTACTTC. Translating gives CASSQDPVLSGSYEQYF.

The table lists this clonotype with many counts. A read error may account for a junction end that differs from germline. J is TRBJ2-1 and V is TRBV3-1; 8 bases agree with TRBD2. The CDR3 spans 16 residues. The germline CDR1 and CDR2 sequences are LGHDT and YNNKEL (reference sequence). The CDR3 coding sequence is TGTGCCAGCAGTCAAGCGGGGGCGAGAGTCCACAATGAGCAGTTCTTC. Protein sequence: CASSQAGARVHNEQFF.

The table lists this clonotype with a few counts. The V gene is TRBV10-3, the J gene TRBJ1-6; the D is unclear. The ends were cut back, 3 bases at V and 0 bases at J, with 6 bases in the middle. The germline gives CDR1 ENHRY, CDR2 SYGVKD. The CDR3 consists of 15 residues. The CDR3 nucleotides are TGTGCCATCAGTGATAGCCTCTCCTATAATTCACCCCTCCACTTT. It encodes CAISDSLSYNSPLHF.

Comments on this clonotype: Since a much larger clone is just one base distant, this may be a read error. The chain employs TRBV10-3 and TRBJ2-7, with D unresolved. The V end lost 5 bases, the J end lost 6 bases, and 8 bases lay between the germline ends. CDR1 and CDR2 (germline): ENHRY, SYGVKD. The CDR3 is 11 residues long. The CDR3 protein is CAISFMGEQYF. Here the CDR3 DNA reads TGTGCCATCAGTTTTATGGGCGAGCAGTACTTC.

In this sample, this clonotype turned up many times. This chain joins TRBV20-1 and TRBJ1-2; D remains unclear. Deletions cut 0 bases from V and 2 bases from J, with 7 bases between. This CDR3 is built from 13 residues. CDR1 and CDR2 from the germline V gene are DFQATT and SNEGSKA (reference sequence). CDR3: CSARDPLNYGYTF. The CDR3 DNA reads TGCAGTGCTAGAGATCCCCTGAACTATGGCTACACCTTC.

V is TRBV2 and J is TRBJ2-5, with a tentative D call TRBD2 (5 bases). CDR3 length: 16 residues. The ends were cut back, 5 bases at V and 4 bases at J, with 20 bases in the middle. Per the germline V gene, CDR1 is SNHLY and CDR2 is FYNNEI. In nucleotides, the CDR3 is TGTGCCAGCAGTTCGATGTTAATAGCGAAAGGAGAGACCCAGTACTTC. Its translation is CASSSMLIAKGETQYF. Filled out from reference TRBV2 and TRBJ2-5, the complete variable domain reads EPEVTQTPSHQVTQMGQEVILRCVPISNHLYFYWYRQILGQKVEFLVSFYNNEISEKSEIFDDQFSVERPDGSNFTLKIRSTKLEDSAMYFCASSSMLIAKGETQYFGPGTRLLVL.

This sequence joins TRBV5-1 and TRBJ2-1; a weak D match, TRBD2 (5 bases). In germline, CDR1 is SGHRS, CDR2 YFSETQ. CDR3 size: 16 residues. V was cut by 0 bases and J by 0 bases, with 10 bases left in between. Here the CDR3 DNA reads TGCGCCAGCAGCTTGGTGGGGAGTTACTCCTACAATGAGCAGTTCTTC. It specifies CASSLVGSYSYNEQFF.

This clonotype was counted between two and nine times. This CDR3 reads CSALLRQGIETQYF. Here the CDR3 DNA reads TGCAGTGCTCTACTACGACAGGGGATTGAGACCCAGTACTTC. The chain couples TRBV20-1 to TRBJ2-5; TRBD1 matches at 8 bases. CDR1 is DFQATT, CDR2 SNEGSKA, per germline (reference sequence). V shed 5 bases and J 5 bases; nucleotides not matched to a gene: 10. The CDR3 spans 14 residues.